What follows are 19 T cell receptor beta chains derived from one specimen sequenced in a study of STAT5B mutations in CD4+ large granular lymphocyte leukemia. The table came from immunoSEQ multiplex PCR; TCRdb's copy has only in-frame clones and leaves some out. The sample lists about 36,000 clones, 65% to 80% occurring once. The sample taken for sequencing was CD4+ T cells from blood buffy coats. Receptor source: a human donor in good health.

V and J are TRBV29-1 and TRBJ2-7; D call uncertain. The germline V and J ends were trimmed by 1 base and 3 bases, with 19 bases remaining between them. The CDR3 totals 16 residues. Germline lookup yields CDR1 SQVTM and CDR2 ANQGSEA. In nucleotides, the CDR3 is TGCAGCGTTGAAGCCCCGGGCCCAGAGATCCGCTACGAGCAGTACTTC. It specifies CSVEAPGPEIRYEQYF.

This rearrangement joins TRBV7-2 to TRBJ2-2; the D gene is possibly TRBD1 (7 bases). Trimming removed 2 bases from V and 4 bases from J, with 14 bases in between. Germline CDR1 reads SGHTA; CDR2 reads FQGNSA. The CDR3 is made up of 16 amino acids. DNA of the CDR3: TGTGCCAGCAGCTTATCTGGGCAGGGGGGCACCGGGGAGCTGTTTTTT. As protein: CASSLSGQGGTGELFF.

The chain uses TRBV6-1 and TRBJ2-3, with a weak D call TRBD2 (5 bases). The CDR3 totals 15 residues. Deletions cut 2 bases from V and 1 base from J, with 10 bases between. CDR1 is MNHNS, CDR2 SASEGT, per germline. This CDR3 is CASSESSRGTDTQYF. CDR3 nucleotides: TGTGCCAGCAGTGAATCATCGCGGGGCACAGATACGCAGTATTTT.

To note about this clone: One junction end does not reproduce the germline sequence, and a read error may be involved. This chain uses TRBV5-5 with TRBJ2-7; 8 nucleotides agree with TRBD2. CDR1 and CDR2 from the germline V gene are SGHKS and YYEKEE (reference sequence). The CDR3 loop spans 15 amino acids. CDR3 bases: TGTGCCAGCAGCTTGGCCTTAAGCGGGAGTGGGGGCCAGAACTTC. Amino acid sequence: CASSLALSGSGGQNF.

This chain joins TRBV5-5 and TRBJ2-6, with D perhaps matching TRBD2 (5 bases). The CDR3 extends over 17 amino acids. Deletions cut 4 bases from V and 3 bases from J, with 17 bases between. The V gene's germline CDR1 is SGHKS and CDR2 YYEKEE (reference sequence). CDR3 sequence: CASSPRTGGVGANVLTF. The DNA for the CDR3 is TGTGCCAGCAGCCCAAGGACCGGAGGCGTTGGGGCCAACGTCCTGACTTTC.

V and J are TRBV12-5 and TRBJ2-1; the D gene is possibly TRBD2 (6 bases). The CDR3 extends over 14 amino acids. Germline-derived CDR1 and CDR2 are LGHNT and FRNRAP. The V and J ends lost 7 bases and 1 base respectively, with 11 bases between them. CDR3 bases: TGTGCTAGTGAATCCGGGACTTCCTACAATGAGCAGTTCTTC. It codes for CASESGTSYNEQFF. The complete variable domain, with remaining parts taken from reference TRBV12-5 and TRBJ2-1, reads DARVTQTPRHKVTEMGQEVTMRCQPILGHNTVFWYRQTMMQGLELLAYFRNRAPLDDSGMPKDRFSAEMPDATLATLKIQPSEPRDSAVYFCASESGTSYNEQFFGPGTRLTVL.

Note on this clone: The junction differs from germline at one of its ends, possibly a read error. CDR3 sequence (DNA): TGTGCCAGCAGTGTCTTACAGGGGGGCGGCTATGACTACACCTTC. It translates to CASSVLQGGGYDYTF. V gene TRBV28 combines with J gene TRBJ1-2, with TRBD1 matching over 8 bases. The germline V gene encodes CDR1 MDHEN and CDR2 SYDVKM. CDR3 length: 15 residues.

The gene calls are TRBV2 and TRBJ2-7; the match to TRBD2 covers 7 bases. CDR1 and CDR2 from the germline V gene are SNHLY and FYNNEI. The CDR3 totals 13 residues. The J segment lost 9 bases and the V segment lost 8 bases, leaving 13 bases of the junction unmatched. The CDR3 DNA sequence: TGTGCCAGCGGGGGGGGGTCCATACGTTTGCAGTACTTC. Translating it yields CASGGGSIRLQYF.

A single count supports this clone. The chain has TRBV7-2 and TRBJ2-7; 13 positions agree with TRBD2. Germline CDR1 and CDR2: SGHTA and FQGNSA. V gave up 6 bases and J gave up 6 bases; unmatched junction bases: 14. This CDR3 region has 17 residues. The CDR3 DNA sequence: TGTGCCAGCAGAATCGCCGGGACTAGCGGGATTGCGCGCGAGCAGTACTTC. It encodes CASRIAGTSGIAREQYF. Combining the CDR3 with reference TRBV7-2 and TRBJ2-7 gives the whole variable domain GAGVSQSPSNKVTEKGKDVELRCDPISGHTALYWYRQSLGQGLEFLIYFQGNSAPDKSGLPSDRFSAERTGGSVSTLTIQRTQQEDSAVYLCASRIAGTSGIAREQYFGPGTRLTVT.

The chain recombines TRBV15 with TRBJ1-4; 7 positions agree with TRBD1. With V trimmed by 5 bases and J by 6 bases, 9 bases remained unmatched. The CDR3 is 15 residues long. Germline CDR1 is LNHNV and CDR2 is YYDKDF (reference sequence). CDR3 sequence: CATSSRQGVDEKLFF. The CDR3 coding sequence is TGTGCCACCAGCTCCCGGCAGGGGGTGGATGAAAAACTGTTTTTT. The full variable domain, its missing parts supplied by reference TRBV15 and TRBJ1-4, is DAMVIQNPRYQVTQFGKPVTLSCSQTLNHNVMYWYQQKSSQAPKLLFHYYDKDFNNEADTPDNFQSRRPNTSFCFLDIRSPGLGDTAMYLCATSSRQGVDEKLFFGSGTQLSVL.

This clone was observed a few times. The chain carries TRBV5-1 and TRBJ1-5; D perhaps matches TRBD1 (6 bases). Trimming removed 8 bases from V and 5 bases from J, with 17 bases in between. The V gene's germline CDR1 is SGHRS and CDR2 YFSETQ. The CDR3 extends over 14 amino acids. The chain's CDR3 is CASQACRGYQPQHF. The CDR3 DNA reads as TGCGCCAGTCAGGCGTGCAGGGGTTATCAGCCCCAGCATTTT.

The chain carries TRBV10-3 and TRBJ2-1, with D maybe TRBD2 (5 bases). Trimming stripped 1 base from V and 6 bases from J, with 7 bases between. Germline lookup yields CDR1 ENHRY and CDR2 SYGVKD. The CDR3 consists of 13 residues. CDR3 DNA sequence: TGTGCCATCAGTGAGTACGGGGTCAATGAGCAGTTCTTC. It translates to CAISEYGVNEQFF.

J is TRBJ1-4 and V is TRBV6-5; 8 positions agree with TRBD1. The CDR3 has 16 residues. V was pared by 2 bases and J by 5 bases, with 7 bases of the junction left unmatched. Germline-derived CDR1 and CDR2 are MNHEY and SVGAGI. The CDR3 coding sequence is TGTGCCAGCAGTTACGGATTGCGACAGGGGAATGAAAAACTGTTTTTT. This sequence encodes CASSYGLRQGNEKLFF.

CDR3 loop: CASRYQEGGPSDRDSIYGYTF. In nucleotides, the CDR3 is TGTGCCAGTAGATATCAAGAGGGGGGCCCTTCCGATAGGGACAGCATCTATGGCTACACCTTC. V and J are TRBV19 and TRBJ1-2; 7 nucleotides align to TRBD1. The CDR3 contains 21 residues. Germline-derived CDR1 and CDR2 are LNHDA and SQIVND (reference sequence). Trimming removed 6 bases from V and 4 bases from J; junction bases left unmatched: 29.

This clone has only one observation. V is TRBV6-5 and J is TRBJ1-1, with D possibly being TRBD1 (5 bases). V was shortened by 7 bases and J by 1 base, with 13 bases between the two germline ends. This CDR3 contains 14 residues. From germline, CDR1 is MNHEY and CDR2 SVGAGI. The CDR3, as DNA: TGTGCCAGCACCGAAGGCAGGGAGAACACTGAAGCTTTCTTT. This translates into CASTEGRENTEAFF.

The chain's CDR3 is CAWNRGGMTDTQYF. CDR3 coding DNA: TGTGCCTGGAACAGGGGAGGCATGACAGATACGCAGTATTTT. The chain has TRBV30 and TRBJ2-3; TRBD1 is a possible D gene (7 bases). CDR1 is GTSNPN, CDR2 SVGIG, per germline (reference sequence). V gave up 4 bases and J gave up 3 bases, with 14 bases separating them. The CDR3 extends over 14 amino acids.

The chain is built from TRBV11-2 and TRBJ2-7; no firm D call. Between the trimmed V and J ends, which lost 1 base and 6 bases, there was a span of 10 bases. The CDR3 extends over 13 amino acids. CDR1 and CDR2 (germline): SGHAT, FQNNGV. The CDR3 DNA sequence: TGTGCCAGCAGCTTAGGCCGCTCGGGCGAGCAGTACTTC. This encodes CASSLGRSGEQYF. Full variable domain (remainder filled in from reference TRBV11-2 and TRBJ2-7): EAGVAQSPRYKIIEKRQSVAFWCNPISGHATLYWYQQILGQGPKLLIQFQNNGVVDDSQLPKDRFSAERLKGVDSTLKIQPAKLEDSAVYLCASSLGRSGEQYFGPGTRLTVT.

The chain employs TRBV19 and TRBJ1-5; D unclear. Germline CDR1 and CDR2: LNHDA and SQIVND (reference sequence). The CDR3 is 15 residues long. V was pared by 3 bases and J by 10 bases, with 19 bases between. The CDR3 here is CASSMGRQLLDPQHF. The CDR3 DNA reads TGTGCCAGTAGTATGGGCCGGCAGCTGTTAGACCCCCAGCATTTT.

The rearrangement links TRBV11-2 to TRBJ1-2; 8 bases match TRBD1. V lost 5 bases and J lost 7; bases outside the gene matches: 6. This CDR3 contains 13 residues. The germline V gene has CDR1 SGHAT and CDR2 FQNNGV. The CDR3 is CASSTGGALGYTF. CDR3 DNA sequence: TGTGCCAGCAGCACAGGGGGGGCTCTTGGCTACACCTTC.